This T cell receptor beta chain was identified in a study of shared T cell receptors in the human thymus. Between the trimmed V and J ends, which lost 5 bases and 4 bases, there was a span of 11 bases. The CDR3 covers 14 residues. Germline assignment: CDR1 MDHEN and CDR2 SYDVKM. Generated by immunoSEQ multiplex PCR, the TCRdb table keeps only in-frame clones and is missing some. The sample includes over 650,000 clones, around 87% of them seen just once. These data were also reused for a study on human thymus T cells. That work contributes: It was healthy Finnish infants having corrective surgery for congenital heart defects who were the donors. In corrective heart surgery, resections were taken, and these provided the thymus tissue. Related work showed strongly overlapping thymic repertoires across unrelated individuals.

The receptor's source is a boy in the first two years of life with a congenital heart defect. This chain uses TRBV28 with TRBJ2-2, with D tentatively TRBD2 (6 bases). Sequencing was done on a sample of thymocytes. The CDR3 coding sequence is TGTGCCAGCAGTCCGGGACTGGGCACCGGGGAGCTGTTTTTT. Encoded protein: CASSPGLGTGELFF.